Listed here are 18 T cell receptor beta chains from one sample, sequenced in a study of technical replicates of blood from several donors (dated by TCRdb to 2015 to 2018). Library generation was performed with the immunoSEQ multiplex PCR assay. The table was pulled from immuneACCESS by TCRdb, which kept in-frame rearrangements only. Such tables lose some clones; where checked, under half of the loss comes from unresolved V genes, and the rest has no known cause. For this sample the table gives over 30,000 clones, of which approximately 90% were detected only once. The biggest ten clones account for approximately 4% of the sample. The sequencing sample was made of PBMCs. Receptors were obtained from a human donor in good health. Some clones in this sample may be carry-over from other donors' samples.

This CDR3 is CASSPRLGASYNEQFF. CDR3 nucleotide sequence: TGTGCCAGCAGTCCCCGTCTGGGGGCCAGCTACAATGAGCAGTTCTTC. The chain joins TRBV6-6 to TRBJ2-1; the D gene is possibly TRBD1 (6 bases). The CDR3 is made up of 16 amino acids. Trimming took off 5 bases at V and 3 bases at J, with 17 bases between the two ends. CDR1 is MNHNY and CDR2 is SVGAGI in the germline V gene (reference sequence).

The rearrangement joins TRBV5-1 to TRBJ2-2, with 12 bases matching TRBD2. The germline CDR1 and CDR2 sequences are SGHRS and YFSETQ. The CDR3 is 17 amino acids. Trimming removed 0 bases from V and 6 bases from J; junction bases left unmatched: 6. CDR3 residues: CASSLGLAGGPAGELFF. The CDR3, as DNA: TGCGCCAGCAGCTTGGGCCTAGCGGGGGGGCCTGCCGGGGAGCTGTTTTTT.

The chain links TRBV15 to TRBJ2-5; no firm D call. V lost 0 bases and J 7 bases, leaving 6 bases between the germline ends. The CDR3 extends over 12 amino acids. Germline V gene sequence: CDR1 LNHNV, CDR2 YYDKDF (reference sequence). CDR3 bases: TGTGCCACCAGCAGAGAACCAGGGACCCAGTACTTC. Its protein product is CATSREPGTQYF.

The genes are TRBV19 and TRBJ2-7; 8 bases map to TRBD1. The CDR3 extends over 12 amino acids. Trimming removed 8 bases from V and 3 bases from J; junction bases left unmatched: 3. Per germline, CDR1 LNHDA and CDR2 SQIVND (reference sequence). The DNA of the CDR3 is TGTGCCAGTCAAGGACAGGGCTACGAGCAGTACTTC. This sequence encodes CASQGQGYEQYF. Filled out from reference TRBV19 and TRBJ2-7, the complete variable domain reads DGGITQSPKYLFRKEGQNVTLSCEQNLNHDAMYWYRQDPGQGLRLIYYSQIVNDFQKGDIAEGYSVSREKKESFPLTVTSAQKNPTAFYLCASQGQGYEQYFGPGTRLTVT.

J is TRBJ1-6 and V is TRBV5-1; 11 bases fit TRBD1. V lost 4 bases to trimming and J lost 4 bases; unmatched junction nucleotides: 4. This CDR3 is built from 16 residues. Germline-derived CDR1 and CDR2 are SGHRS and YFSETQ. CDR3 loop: CASSRDRGVYNSPLHF. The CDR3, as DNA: TGCGCCAGCAGCCGGGACAGGGGGGTGTATAATTCACCCCTCCACTTT.

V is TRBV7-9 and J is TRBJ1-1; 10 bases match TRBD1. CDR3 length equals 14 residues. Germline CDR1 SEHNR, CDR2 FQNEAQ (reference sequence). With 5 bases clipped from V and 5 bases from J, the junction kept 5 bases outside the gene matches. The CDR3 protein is CASSHRDRGTEAFF. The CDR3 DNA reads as TGTGCCAGCAGCCATCGGGACAGGGGTACTGAAGCTTTCTTT.

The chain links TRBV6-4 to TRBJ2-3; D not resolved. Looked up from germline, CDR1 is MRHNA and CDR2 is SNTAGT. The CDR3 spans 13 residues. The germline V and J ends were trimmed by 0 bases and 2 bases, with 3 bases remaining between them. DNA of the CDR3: TGTGCCAGCAGTGACTCAGCCACAGATACGCAGTATTTT. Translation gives CASSDSATDTQYF.

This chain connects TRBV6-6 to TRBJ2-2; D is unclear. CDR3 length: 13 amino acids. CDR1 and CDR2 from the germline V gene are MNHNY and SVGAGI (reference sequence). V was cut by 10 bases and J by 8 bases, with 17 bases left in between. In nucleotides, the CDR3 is TGTGCCACGTCGCAGCCGGCAGGAGGGGAGCTGTTTTTT. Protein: CATSQPAGGELFF.

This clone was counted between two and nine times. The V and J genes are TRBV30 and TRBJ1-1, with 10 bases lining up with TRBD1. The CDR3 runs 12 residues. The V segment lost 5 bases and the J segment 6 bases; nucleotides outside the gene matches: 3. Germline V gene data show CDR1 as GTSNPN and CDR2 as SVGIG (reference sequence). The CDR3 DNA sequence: TGTGCCTGGCGACAGGGGGCTCCTGAAGCTTTCTTT. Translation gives CAWRQGAPEAFF.

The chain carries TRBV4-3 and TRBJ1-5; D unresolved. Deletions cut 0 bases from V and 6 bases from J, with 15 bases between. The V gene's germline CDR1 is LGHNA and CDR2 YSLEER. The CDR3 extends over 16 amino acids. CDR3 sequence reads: CASSQESRPVGQPQHF. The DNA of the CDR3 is TGCGCCAGCAGCCAAGAGTCGAGGCCGGTCGGTCAGCCCCAGCATTTT.

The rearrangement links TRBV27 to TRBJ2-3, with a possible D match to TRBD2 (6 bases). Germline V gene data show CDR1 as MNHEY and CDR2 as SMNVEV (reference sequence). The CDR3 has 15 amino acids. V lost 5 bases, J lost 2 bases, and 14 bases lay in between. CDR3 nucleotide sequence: TGTGCCAGCAGTCTCCTCGGGGGTGACACAGATACGCAGTATTTT. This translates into CASSLLGGDTDTQYF.

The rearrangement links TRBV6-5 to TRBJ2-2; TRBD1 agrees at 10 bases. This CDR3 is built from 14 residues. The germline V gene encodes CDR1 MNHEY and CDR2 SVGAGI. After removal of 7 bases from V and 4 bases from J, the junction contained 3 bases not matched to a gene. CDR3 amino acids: CASTWTGGTGELFF. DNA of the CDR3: TGTGCCAGCACCTGGACAGGGGGCACCGGGGAGCTGTTTTTT.

This CDR3 is CAWEREAYEQYF. CDR3 DNA sequence: TGTGCCTGGGAGCGGGAGGCCTACGAGCAGTACTTC. The genes are TRBV30 and TRBJ2-7; 9 positions match TRBD2. Germline CDR1 is GTSNPN and CDR2 is SVGIG (reference sequence). The CDR3 has 12 residues. The junction had 1 base not matched to a gene; V was cut back by 5 bases and J by 2 bases.

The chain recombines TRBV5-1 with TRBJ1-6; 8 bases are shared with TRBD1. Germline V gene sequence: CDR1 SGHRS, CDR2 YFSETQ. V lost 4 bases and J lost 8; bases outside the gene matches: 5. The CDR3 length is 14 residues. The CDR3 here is CASSLGQGHSPLHF. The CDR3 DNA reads TGCGCCAGCAGCCTAGGACAGGGACATTCACCCCTCCACTTT.

The CDR3 protein is CASSSGGRDRDSYEQYF. The CDR3 coding sequence is TGTGCCAGCAGTTCGGGGGGCCGGGACAGGGACTCCTACGAGCAGTACTTC. The V and J genes are TRBV5-6 and TRBJ2-7; 9 bases match TRBD1. Germline V lookup: CDR1 SGHDT, CDR2 YYEEEE. The junction had 12 bases not matched to a gene; V was cut back by 5 bases and J by 0 bases. The CDR3 contains 17 residues.

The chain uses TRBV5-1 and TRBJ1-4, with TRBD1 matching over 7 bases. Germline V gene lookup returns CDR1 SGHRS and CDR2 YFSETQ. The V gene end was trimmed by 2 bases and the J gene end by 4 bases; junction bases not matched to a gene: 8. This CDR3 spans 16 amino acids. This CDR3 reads CASSLRGGQNNEKLFF. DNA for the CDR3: TGCGCCAGCAGCTTACGGGGGGGACAGAATAATGAAAAACTGTTTTTT.

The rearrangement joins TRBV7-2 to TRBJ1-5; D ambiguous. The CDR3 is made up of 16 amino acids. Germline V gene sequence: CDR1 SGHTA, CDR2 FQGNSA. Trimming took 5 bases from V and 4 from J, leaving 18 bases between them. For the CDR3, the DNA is TGTGCCAGCAGCCCCACCGGGTCCAGCCCTAATCAGCCCCAGCATTTT. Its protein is CASSPTGSSPNQPQHF.

The CDR3 DNA follows: TGTGCCAGCAGCTTAACGAGTAGCGGGAGATACAATGAGCAGTTCTTC. It codes for CASSLTSSGRYNEQFF. This chain uses TRBV7-3 with TRBJ2-1; TRBD2 matches 9 bases. Germline V lookup: CDR1 SGHTA, CDR2 FQGTGA. V shed 0 bases and J 4 bases; nucleotides not matched to a gene: 4. The CDR3 is 16 residues long.